The 30 T cell receptor beta chains below were found in one sample sequenced in a study of T-cell memory formation after mild COVID-19 (dated by TCRdb to about 2021). The library was produced with 5' RACE. This sample was sequenced with an Illumina NovaSeq 6000. TCRdb applied fastp at Q25 and MiXCR to the public reads, then kept only in-frame beta chains. When rows share a CDR3 protein, they turn into one entry using the most common DNA and genes. This sample is represented by approximately 350,000 distinct CDR3 sequences; approximately 12% of them were singletons. The top ten clonotypes cover about a fifth of the sample. The sequenced sample consisted of PBMCs or a T cell subset sorted from them (not recorded which). The receptors come from a man in his late teens or twenties who had mild COVID-19 (a few samples of this study predate the infection). The sample titles of this study are shuffled in the database, so cell type and time point are left out; the donor was told from shared clones.

This clonotype occurred a few times. The chain joins TRBV4-3 to TRBJ1-5; D unresolved. CDR3 length: 14 residues. Trimming cost V 1 base and J 4 bases, with 8 bases left between them. Germline loops: CDR1 LGHNA, CDR2 YSLEER. CDR3 sequence: CASSQVRGNQPQHF. CDR3 in DNA: TGCGCCAGCAGCCAAGTCCGCGGAAATCAGCCCCAGCATTTT.

The chain has TRBV6-5 and TRBJ1-1; D call uncertain. This CDR3 spans 16 amino acids. Germline V gene data show CDR1 as MNHEY and CDR2 as SVGAGI. The V end lost 0 bases, the J end lost 2 bases, and 13 bases lay between the germline ends. CDR3 protein: CASSYSYSRLNTEAFF. The CDR3 region has the DNA TGTGCCAGCAGTTACTCTTACTCCAGACTCAACACTGAAGCTTTCTTT.

The sample holds a few counts of this clonotype. The V gene is TRBV7-8, the J gene TRBJ1-1, with D hard to call. Trimming took off 5 bases at V and 1 base at J, with 14 bases between the two ends. This CDR3 contains 15 residues. The germline gives CDR1 SGHVS, CDR2 FQNEAQ. The CDR3 DNA reads as TGTGCCAGCAGCATCTATGAAGGTTGGAACACTGAAGCTTTCTTT. Its protein is CASSIYEGWNTEAFF.

The chain combines TRBV6-5 with TRBJ2-7; D remains unclear. Germline V gene sequence: CDR1 MNHEY, CDR2 SVGAGI. V was cut by 6 bases and J by 2 bases, with 11 bases left in between. The CDR3 length is 13 residues. DNA of the CDR3: TGTGCCAGCAGCCCCTCTCGGGCCTACGAGCAGTACGTC. Its translation: CASSPSRAYEQYV.

The chain joins TRBV7-6 to TRBJ2-5, with 11 bases fitting TRBD2. The V gene end was trimmed by 1 base and the J gene end by 5 bases; junction bases not matched to a gene: 3. Germline loops: CDR1 SGHVS, CDR2 FNYEAQ. The CDR3 has 15 amino acids. The CDR3 spells CASSLGASGGETQYF. DNA of the CDR3: TGTGCCAGCAGCTTAGGGGCTAGCGGGGGGGAGACCCAGTACTTC.

This clonotype was counted a few times. This chain uses TRBV2 with TRBJ2-5; 9 bases line up with TRBD2. The V gene end was trimmed by 8 bases and the J gene end by 5 bases; junction bases not matched to a gene: 12. Germline V CDR1 and CDR2: SNHLY, FYNNEI. The CDR3 runs to 15 residues. DNA of the CDR3: TGTGCCAGCGGGCGGAGTAGCGGGGGAGGGGAGACCCAGTACTTC. Protein: CASGRSSGGGETQYF.

This clonotype showed up just a few times. The genes are TRBV6-2 or TRBV6-3 and TRBJ2-2; a weak D match, TRBD2 (5 bases). V lost 6 bases to trimming and J lost 5 bases, with 16 bases between them. The germline V gene encodes CDR1 MNHEY and CDR2 SVGEGT. The CDR3 totals 15 residues. The chain's CDR3 is CASSPPSGPTGELFF. CDR3 nucleotide sequence: TGTGCCAGCAGCCCTCCCAGCGGCCCGACCGGGGAGCTGTTTTTT.

This clonotype showed up just a few times. The V call is TRBV5-5, the J call TRBJ2-7; D may be TRBD2 (6 bases). Trimming removed 2 bases from V and 0 bases from J, with 12 bases in between. This CDR3 comprises 15 residues. The germline gives CDR1 SGHKS, CDR2 YYEKEE (reference sequence). CDR3 nucleotides: TGTGCCAGCAGCTTACCAGGAGGGGCCTCCTACGAGCAGTACGTC. Translating gives CASSLPGGASYEQYV.

At least ten counts were recorded for this clonotype. CDR3 amino acids: CASSPKRTSGGAPETQYF. The CDR3 coding sequence is TGTGCCAGCAGCCCCAAGAGGACTAGCGGGGGGGCCCCGGAGACCCAGTACTTC. The chain carries TRBV11-2 and TRBJ2-5; TRBD2 aligns across 15 bases. The V segment lost 5 bases and the J segment 5 bases; nucleotides outside the gene matches: 12. This CDR3 is built from 18 residues. CDR1 SGHAT and CDR2 FQNNGV come from the germline V gene.

This clonotype showed up just a few times. The chain employs TRBV10-3 and TRBJ2-7; D is perhaps TRBD2 (6 bases). Trimming took off 10 bases at V and 4 bases at J, with 17 bases between the two ends. Looked up from germline, CDR1 is ENHRY and CDR2 is SYGVKD. The CDR3 spans 13 residues. The CDR3 spells CATRGTESYEQYV. DNA of the CDR3: TGTGCCACCCGGGGGACTGAGAGTTACGAGCAGTACGTC.

V usage is TRBV7-6 and J usage is TRBJ2-3; D may be TRBD2 (6 bases). The CDR3 is 15 amino acids. V dropped 5 bases and J dropped 0 bases, with 12 bases sitting between them. Germline CDR1 is SGHVS and CDR2 is FNYEAQ. In DNA form, the CDR3 reads TGTGCCAGCAGCCCGTGGGGGGTTAGCACAGATACGCAGTATTTT. Amino acids: CASSPWGVSTDTQYF.

This clonotype showed up just a few times. The chain uses TRBV18 and TRBJ2-7; 9 bases align to TRBD1. The J segment lost 5 bases and the V segment lost 6 bases, leaving 5 bases of the junction unmatched. The CDR3 loop spans 13 amino acids. The germline V gene encodes CDR1 KGHSH and CDR2 LQKENI. CDR3 loop: CASSPGQGHEQYF. The CDR3, as DNA: TGTGCCAGCTCGCCGGGACAGGGCCACGAGCAGTACTTC.

Only a few counts were recorded for this clonotype. The chain couples TRBV6-2 or TRBV6-3 to TRBJ1-3; no firm D call. The CDR3 totals 12 residues. Germline V gives CDR1 MNHEY, CDR2 SVGEGT. The ends were cut back, 1 base at V and 9 bases at J, with 7 bases in the middle. The CDR3 nucleotides are TGTGCCAGCAGTTACTACACCAGCACCATATATTTT. This translates into CASSYYTSTIYF.

This chain joins TRBV29-1 and TRBJ1-2; D is unclear. Trimming shortened V by 7 bases and J by 8 bases, and 14 bases separated the two germline ends. The CDR3 length is 11 residues. Germline V gene data show CDR1 as SQVTM and CDR2 as ANQGSEA. This chain's CDR3 is CSAGVLSGYTF. For the CDR3, the DNA is TGCAGCGCCGGAGTTCTGTCGGGCTACACCTTC.

The chain couples TRBV28 to TRBJ2-7, with D perhaps given as TRBD1 or TRBD2 (5 bases each). The CDR3 runs to 13 residues. V lost 3 bases and J lost 4, with 10 bases in between. From germline, CDR1 is MDHEN and CDR2 SYDVKM. This CDR3 reads CASSLGRLYEQYV. CDR3 sequence (DNA): TGTGCCAGCAGTTTGGGACGGTTGTACGAGCAGTACGTC.

This CDR3 reads CASSRGQSLAKNIQYF. The CDR3 DNA sequence: TGTGCCAGCAGCCGAGGACAGAGCTTAGCCAAAAACATTCAGTACTTC. This chain uses TRBV12-3 or TRBV12-4 with TRBJ2-4; TRBD1 is a possible D gene (6 bases). This CDR3 has 16 amino acids. Trimming took off 6 bases at V and 0 bases at J, with 15 bases between the two ends.

J is TRBJ1-6 and V is TRBV10-2; no reliable D call. V was cut by 6 bases and J by 6 bases, with 12 bases left in between. The CDR3 is 14 residues long. Looked up from germline, CDR1 is WSHSY and CDR2 is SAAADI. For the CDR3, the DNA is TGCGCCAGCAGGGCCACCATGGGTAATTCACCCCTCCACTTT. It encodes CASRATMGNSPLHF.

As DNA, the CDR3 is TGCGCCAGCAGCCAAGATCGGGGACAGGGAGGCGGCTACACCTTC. This encodes CASSQDRGQGGGYTF. This chain uses TRBV4-3 with TRBJ1-2, with 9 bases matching TRBD1. V lost 0 bases and J lost 8; bases outside the gene matches: 7. There are 15 residues in the CDR3. CDR1 is LGHNA, CDR2 YSLEER, per germline.

This clonotype has more than one count but fewer than ten. The chain links TRBV6-2 or TRBV6-3 to TRBJ2-1, with D possibly TRBD1 on 5 matching bases. CDR1 and CDR2 (germline): MNHEY, SVGEGT. Trimming took off 2 bases at V and 9 bases at J, with 11 bases between the two ends. The CDR3 length is 13 residues. The DNA of the CDR3 is TGTGCCAGCAGTTACCTTCGGACACCTGAGCAGTTCTTC. It codes for CASSYLRTPEQFF.

This clonotype was seen a few times. V gene TRBV3-1 combines with J gene TRBJ2-1; TRBD2 matches 9 bases. With V trimmed by 0 bases and J by 2 bases, 5 bases remained unmatched. Per germline, CDR1 LGHDT and CDR2 YNNKEL (reference sequence). The CDR3 loop spans 17 amino acids. CDR3 residues: CASSQDPLAGAYNEQFF. DNA of the CDR3: TGTGCCAGCAGCCAAGATCCCTTAGCGGGGGCCTACAATGAGCAGTTCTTC.

V usage is TRBV7-8 and J usage is TRBJ1-1; TRBD1 aligns across 9 bases. The CDR3 has 15 residues. Unmatched junction bases numbered 5, after V lost 5 bases and J lost 1 base. CDR1 and CDR2 (germline): SGHVS, FQNEAQ. CDR3 nucleotide sequence: TGTGCCAGCAGCCCCCGGGACAGGGAGAACACTGAAGCTTTCTTT. It yields the protein CASSPRDRENTEAFF.

In its sample, this clonotype was seen a few times. The rearrangement uses TRBV5-6 and TRBJ2-7; TRBD2 might be the D (6 bases). The ends were cut back, 5 bases at V and 2 bases at J, with 17 bases in the middle. The germline V gene has CDR1 SGHDT and CDR2 YYEEEE. This CDR3 comprises 15 residues. The CDR3 here is CASRGAGSGTYEQYV. The CDR3, as DNA: TGTGCCAGCAGAGGGGCGGGGTCCGGGACCTACGAGCAGTACGTC.

The chain combines TRBV11-2 with TRBJ1-6; TRBD1 might be the D (5 bases). The germline V gene encodes CDR1 SGHAT and CDR2 FQNNGV. This CDR3 spans 14 amino acids. V was trimmed by 5 bases and J by 7 bases, leaving 12 bases between them. The CDR3 DNA reads TGTGCCAGCAGCCGCGACAGAAGGAATTCACCCCTCCACTTT. This gives the protein CASSRDRRNSPLHF.

Only a few counts were recorded for this clonotype. The V and J genes are TRBV10-3 and TRBJ2-1, with 12 bases lining up with TRBD2. The J segment lost 4 bases and the V segment lost 11 bases, leaving 21 bases of the junction unmatched. The V gene's germline CDR1 is ENHRY and CDR2 SYGVKD. This CDR3 contains 19 residues. For the CDR3, the DNA is TGTGCCGTTCGGAGCCGGGGTTCTTCGGGACTAGCGGGTTACAATGAGCAGTTCTTC. Protein: CAVRSRGSSGLAGYNEQFF.

This clonotype was observed a handful of times. This chain joins TRBV6-6 and TRBJ1-5, with TRBD1 matching 10 bases. Per germline, CDR1 MNHNY and CDR2 SVGAGI (reference sequence). Trimming took 7 bases from V and 3 from J; bases not matched to a gene: 6. CDR3 length equals 15 residues. Written as DNA, the CDR3 is TGTGCCAGCAATGACAGGGGGCGGATCAATCAGCCCCAGCATTTT. As protein: CASNDRGRINQPQHF.

The chain employs TRBV5-1 and TRBJ2-5; 8 positions agree with TRBD2. CDR1 SGHRS and CDR2 YFSETQ come from the germline V gene. The length of the CDR3 is 16 residues. Trimming removed 4 bases from V and 5 bases from J; junction bases left unmatched: 13. The CDR3 is CASSPPLGTRGETQYF. The CDR3 coding sequence is TGCGCCAGCAGCCCACCTCTCGGGACTAGAGGGGAGACCCAGTACTTC.

This clonotype was detected many times. The genes are TRBV5-8 and TRBJ2-7; D may be TRBD1 or TRBD2 (5 bases each). Trimming cost V 3 bases and J 2 bases, with 6 bases left between them. This CDR3 spans 12 amino acids. Germline CDR1 SGHTS, CDR2 YDEGEE. CDR3 DNA: TGTGCCAGCAGCTCGGGACCCTACGAGCAGTACTTC. It specifies CASSSGPYEQYF.

The chain combines TRBV5-6 with TRBJ2-5, with TRBD1 identical over 8 bases. This CDR3 region has 15 residues. Germline loops: CDR1 SGHDT, CDR2 YYEEEE. Germline trimming cut 4 bases from V and 3 bases from J; bases unmatched to any gene: 8. CDR3 residues: CASSGTGDSKETQYF. Here the CDR3 DNA reads TGTGCCAGCAGCGGGACAGGAGATAGTAAAGAGACCCAGTACTTC.

This clonotype came up once. J is TRBJ1-2 and V is TRBV6-1, with 7 bases aligning to TRBD1. Germline trimming cut 2 bases from V and 3 bases from J; bases unmatched to any gene: 3. Germline loops: CDR1 MNHNS, CDR2 SASEGT. This CDR3 is 14 amino acids long. The CDR3 sequence is CASSERQGYYGYTF. In DNA, the CDR3 is TGTGCCAGCAGTGAAAGACAGGGTTACTATGGCTACACCTTC.

The gene calls are TRBV12-3 or TRBV12-4 and TRBJ2-7; TRBD1 agrees at 12 bases. The CDR3 consists of 14 residues. V was pared by 6 bases and J by 5 bases, with 5 bases of the junction left unmatched. The CDR3 here is CASSPGQGAHEQYF. DNA for the CDR3: TGTGCCAGCAGCCCGGGACAGGGGGCGCACGAGCAGTACTTC.